A single T cell receptor beta chain is shown here with its context. One junction end does not reproduce the germline sequence, and a read error may be involved. The CDR3 extends over 14 amino acids. Germline V lookup: CDR1 LNHDA, CDR2 SQIVND (reference sequence). This sample was included in a study of blood T cell repertoires in COVID-19. TCRdb's table, derived via immunoSEQ multiplex PCR, lists solely in-frame clones and lacks some. This sample has roughly 230,000 clones, with 83% found just once. Sequences were obtained from peripheral blood. This clonotype originated in a human donor in a cohort sampled during active COVID-19. This chain connects TRBV19 to TRBJ2-1; 10 bases are shared with TRBD1. DNA for the CDR3: TGTGCCACCGGGACAGGGGCCTCTATCAATAAGCAGTTCTTC. It yields the protein CATGTGASINKQFF.